This T cell receptor beta chain was documented in a study of early T cells in non-severe SARS-CoV-2 infection. Study summary: Chains were unpaired, as sequencing was done on bulk RNA from unsorted whole blood. Study conclusions and caveats: Missing private and CD4 specificities, VDJdb matching favored anti-spike CD8 responses.

Attachment of unique molecular identifiers to individual cDNA molecules was performed. Using its own MiXCR run on the 5' RACE reads, TCRdb lists one record per CDR3 protein. The repertoire holds over 45,000 distinct CDR3 sequences, with 5.6% as singletons. In the case of this clonotype: Its antigen is as yet unknown.

This CDR3 has 13 residues. Trimming took 1 base from V and 3 from J, leaving 6 bases between them. The TCR was taken from an adult who was a healthcare worker with PCR-confirmed SARS-CoV-2 infection or an uninfected control (not recorded which). The genes are TRBV12-3 or TRBV12-4 and TRBJ1-2; D is undetermined. Sequencing used whole blood. CDR3: CASSLGADYGYTF. The CDR3 bases are TGTGCCAGCAGTTTAGGGGCGGACTATGGCTACACCTTC.